These 7 T cell receptor beta chains were all obtained from the same sample, sequenced in a study of T cell responses to AZD1222 COVID-19 vaccine. Method: immunoSEQ multiplex PCR; TCRdb's copy keeps in-frame clones and lacks some. The sample consists of 240,000 or so clones, 85% to 95% of them appearing once. The specimen comprised peripheral blood, sampled on day 0 of AZD1222 vaccination. These receptors all come from an adult in good health.

The V call is TRBV7-2, the J call TRBJ2-1; no reliable D call. This CDR3 has 14 residues. Trimming took off 0 bases at V and 4 bases at J, with 7 bases between the two ends. Germline V gene sequence: CDR1 SGHTA, CDR2 FQGNSA. CDR3 region: CASSLAVQYNEQFF. CDR3 in DNA: TGTGCCAGCAGCTTAGCAGTACAGTACAATGAGCAGTTCTTC.

The V and J genes are TRBV18 and TRBJ1-1, with 9 bases fitting TRBD1. The CDR3 is 15 amino acids. Germline values: CDR1 KGHSH, CDR2 LQKENI. Unmatched junction bases numbered 7, after V lost 6 bases and J lost 2 bases. CDR3 region: CASSPRQGGNTEAFF. The DNA of the CDR3 is TGTGCCAGCTCCCCGCGACAGGGGGGAAACACTGAAGCTTTCTTT.

This clone was seen a single time. CDR3 nucleotide sequence: TGTGCCAGCAGCCGACAGGGTGAGGGCGAGCAGTACTTC. Amino acid sequence: CASSRQGEGEQYF. The rearrangement links TRBV3-1 (or the pseudogene TRBV3-2) to TRBJ2-7; TRBD1 matches at 7 bases. J was trimmed by 6 bases and V by 4 bases; bases with no gene match: 6. Germline loops: CDR1 LGHDT, CDR2 YNNKEL (reference sequence). The CDR3 covers 13 residues.

The V call is TRBV14, the J call TRBJ1-1; tentatively, D is TRBD1 (5 bases). The CDR3 spans 14 residues. Germline values: CDR1 SGHDN, CDR2 FVKESK. The V end lost 4 bases, the J end lost 3 bases, and 12 bases lay between the germline ends. The CDR3 DNA is TGTGCCAGCAGCCCCCCCGGGGGGTACACTGAAGCTTTCTTT. Translation gives CASSPPGGYTEAFF. Using reference TRBV14 and TRBJ1-1 for the parts outside the CDR3, the full variable domain is EAGVTQFPSHSVIEKGQTVTLRCDPISGHDNLYWYRRVMGKEIKFLLHFVKESKQDESGMPNNRFLAERTGGTYSTLKVQPAELEDSGVYFCASSPPGGYTEAFFGQGTRLTVV.

The J gene is TRBJ2-2, the V gene TRBV28; D not resolved. With 8 bases removed from V and 6 bases from J, the gap between germline ends came to 13 bases. This CDR3 is built from 13 residues. Germline V gene lookup returns CDR1 MDHEN and CDR2 SYDVKM. The CDR3: CASGGVGAGELFF. The CDR3 DNA reads as TGTGCCAGCGGTGGCGTTGGTGCCGGGGAGCTGTTTTTT.

The DNA of the CDR3 is TGTGCCAGTAGTTTTTCGGAGAACACTGAAGCTTTCTTT. Protein product: CASSFSENTEAFF. This chain connects TRBV19 to TRBJ1-1; D is ambiguous. Germline CDR1 is LNHDA and CDR2 is SQIVND (reference sequence). The CDR3 sequence is 13 residues long. Trimming cost V 5 bases and J 1 base, with 8 bases left between them. The complete variable domain, with remaining parts taken from reference TRBV19 and TRBJ1-1, reads DGGITQSPKYLFRKEGQNVTLSCEQNLNHDAMYWYRQDPGQGLRLIYYSQIVNDFQKGDIAEGYSVSREKKESFPLTVTSAQKNPTAFYLCASSFSENTEAFFGQGTRLTVV.

The J gene is TRBJ1-2, the V gene TRBV15; 9 positions agree with TRBD1. The length of the CDR3 is 14 residues. Germline V gene data show CDR1 as LNHNV and CDR2 as YYDKDF (reference sequence). The J segment lost 2 bases and the V segment lost 7 bases, leaving 5 bases of the junction unmatched. This chain's CDR3 is CATTADRGNYGYTF. CDR3 nucleotide sequence: TGTGCCACCACCGCCGACAGGGGGAACTATGGCTACACCTTC.